This TCR beta chain was sequenced during a study of human T cells and chemical hapten exposure. Looking at the study overall: Patients got weekly scalp diphenylcyclopropenone doses over the approximately 23-week study.

The CDR3 totals 17 residues. The V gene end was trimmed by 0 bases and the J gene end by 3 bases; junction bases not matched to a gene: 5. Germline values: CDR1 SGHVS, CDR2 FQNEAQ. The sample holds a few counts of this clonotype. Described time point: patch test 3, about 24 weeks after DPC sensitization. Regarding treatment: therapeutic diphenylcyclopropenone sensitization with weekly scalp DPC. Before extraction, the whole blood was not fractionated, and total RNA was taken from it. Only after blood had been drawn was each patch test applied. TCRdb redid the calling of the RACE reads with MiXCR, one entry per CDR3 protein. The sample includes roughly 38,000 distinct CDR3 sequences, more than 8% of them seen just once.

V and J are TRBV7-8 and TRBJ2-2; 9 bases are shared with TRBD2. The TCR comes from a man in his fifties or sixties with alopecia areata. Some clones in this sample may be carry-over from other donors' samples. The sequences come from whole blood, collected in connection with sensitization to the hapten diphenylcyclopropenone (DPC). Here the CDR3 DNA reads TGTGCCAGCAGCTTAGCTAGCGGGAGAAGGTACACCGGGGAGCTGTTTTTT. It is translated as CASSLASGRRYTGELFF. Combining the CDR3 with reference TRBV7-8 and TRBJ2-2 gives the whole variable domain GAGVSQSPRYKVAKRGQDVALRCDPISGHVSLFWYQQALGQGPEFLTYFQNEAQLDKSGLPSDRFFAERPEGSVSTLKIQRTQQEDSAVYLCASSLASGRRYTGELFFGEGSRLTVL.